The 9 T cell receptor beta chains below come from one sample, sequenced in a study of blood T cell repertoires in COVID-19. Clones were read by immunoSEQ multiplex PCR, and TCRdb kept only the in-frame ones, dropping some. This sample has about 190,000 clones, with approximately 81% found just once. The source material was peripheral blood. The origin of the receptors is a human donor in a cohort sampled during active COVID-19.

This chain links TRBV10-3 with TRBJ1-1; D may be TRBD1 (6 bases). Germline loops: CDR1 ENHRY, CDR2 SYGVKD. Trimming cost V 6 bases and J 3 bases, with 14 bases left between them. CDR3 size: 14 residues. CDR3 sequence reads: CAISVQGSDTEAFF. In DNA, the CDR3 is TGTGCCATCAGCGTACAGGGTTCTGACACTGAAGCTTTCTTT.

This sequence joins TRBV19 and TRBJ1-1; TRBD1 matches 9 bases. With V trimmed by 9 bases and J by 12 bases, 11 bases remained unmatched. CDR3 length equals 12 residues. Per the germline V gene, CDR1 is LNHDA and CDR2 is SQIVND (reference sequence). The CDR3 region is CASRIRDRAPFF. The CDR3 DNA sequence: TGTGCCAGCCGAATCCGGGACAGGGCTCCTTTCTTT.

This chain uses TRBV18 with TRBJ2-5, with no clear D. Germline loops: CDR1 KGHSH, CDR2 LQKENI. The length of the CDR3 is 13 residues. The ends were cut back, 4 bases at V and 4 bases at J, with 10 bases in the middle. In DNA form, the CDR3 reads TGTGCCAGCTCACAAAGACAAGGAGAGACCCAGTACTTC. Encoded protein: CASSQRQGETQYF.

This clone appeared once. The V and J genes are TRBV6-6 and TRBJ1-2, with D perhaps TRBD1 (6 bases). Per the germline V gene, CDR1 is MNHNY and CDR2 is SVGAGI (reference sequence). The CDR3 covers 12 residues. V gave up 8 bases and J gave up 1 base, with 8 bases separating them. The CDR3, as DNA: TGTGCCAGCCAGGACAGTAACTATGGCTACACCTTC. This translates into CASQDSNYGYTF.

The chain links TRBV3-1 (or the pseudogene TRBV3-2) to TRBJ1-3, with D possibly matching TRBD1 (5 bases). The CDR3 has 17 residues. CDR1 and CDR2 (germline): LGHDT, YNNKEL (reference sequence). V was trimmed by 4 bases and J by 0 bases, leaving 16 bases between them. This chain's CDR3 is CASSRGGELTSGNTIYF. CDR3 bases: TGTGCCAGCAGCCGGGGGGGTGAACTCACCTCTGGAAACACCATATATTTT.

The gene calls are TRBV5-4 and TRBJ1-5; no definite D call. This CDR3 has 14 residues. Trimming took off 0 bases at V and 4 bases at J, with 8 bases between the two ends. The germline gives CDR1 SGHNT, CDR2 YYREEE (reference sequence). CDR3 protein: CASSLGAGNQPQHF. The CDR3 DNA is TGTGCCAGCAGCTTGGGGGCCGGTAATCAGCCCCAGCATTTT.

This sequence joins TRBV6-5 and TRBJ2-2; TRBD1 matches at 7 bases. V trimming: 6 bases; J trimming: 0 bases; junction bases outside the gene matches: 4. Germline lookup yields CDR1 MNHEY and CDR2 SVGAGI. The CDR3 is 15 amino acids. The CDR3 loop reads CASRGQLTNTGELFF. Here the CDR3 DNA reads TGTGCCAGCAGGGGACAGCTCACGAACACCGGGGAGCTGTTTTTT.

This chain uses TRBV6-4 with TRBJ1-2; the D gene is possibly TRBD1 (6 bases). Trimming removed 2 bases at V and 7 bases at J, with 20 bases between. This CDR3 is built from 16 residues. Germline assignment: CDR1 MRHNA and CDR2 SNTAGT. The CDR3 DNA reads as TGTGCCAGCAGTGACGACTCCAAGGGGGGGTTTGCTGGCTACACCTTC. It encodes CASSDDSKGGFAGYTF.

CDR3 region: CASSQDGTGSYNEQFF. DNA for the CDR3: TGCGCCAGCAGCCAAGATGGTACTGGCTCCTACAATGAGCAGTTCTTC. The V call is TRBV4-1, the J call TRBJ2-1, with D unclear. CDR1 is MGHRA and CDR2 is YSYEKL in the germline V gene. This CDR3 comprises 16 residues. V was clipped by 0 bases and J by 0 bases, with 9 bases between them.